The clone carrying this TCR beta chain was seen only a few times. What it recognizes is unknown. The template was RNA from unsorted bulk tissue. More than 3 cm separated this lung sample from the edge of the tumor. These data are taken from a study of tumor and adjacent non-tumor tissue in lung cancer. Three rounds of nested PCR, following a modified ARM-PCR protocol, produced the TCRbeta library. MiXCR was run by TCRdb on the multiplex PCR reads, yielding one entry per CDR3 protein. The data hold over 100,000 distinct CDR3 sequences, with 50% to 70% observed a single time. Study findings and constraints: Tumor repertoires had a smaller top 100 clone share than normal lung.

The germline V gene encodes CDR1 DFQATT and CDR2 SNEGSKA (reference sequence). The CDR3 has 14 residues. Trimming at V came to 0 bases and at J to 7 bases, leaving 8 bases not matched to a gene. The sequence was obtained from a man aged 55 to 70 with non-small cell lung cancer. Sequences were obtained from distant non-tumor lung tissue. The genes are TRBV20-1 and TRBJ1-1; the match to TRBD1 covers 7 bases. The CDR3 DNA reads TGCAGTGCTAGAGATCAGAGGGGGCTGAGTGAAGCTTTCTTT. Protein: CSARDQRGLSEAFF.